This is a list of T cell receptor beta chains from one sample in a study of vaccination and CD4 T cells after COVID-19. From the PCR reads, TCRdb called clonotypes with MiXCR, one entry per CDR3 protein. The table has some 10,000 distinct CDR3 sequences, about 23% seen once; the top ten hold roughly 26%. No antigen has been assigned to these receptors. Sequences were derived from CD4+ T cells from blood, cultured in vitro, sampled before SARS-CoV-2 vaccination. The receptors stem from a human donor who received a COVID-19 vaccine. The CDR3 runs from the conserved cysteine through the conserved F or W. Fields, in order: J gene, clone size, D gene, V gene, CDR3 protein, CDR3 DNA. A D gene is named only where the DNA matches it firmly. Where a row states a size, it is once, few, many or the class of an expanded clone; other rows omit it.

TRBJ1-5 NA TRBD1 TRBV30 CAWAKGQGVGGNQPQHF TGTGCCTGGGCCAAGGGACAGGGGGTAGGGGGCAATCAGCCCCAGCATTTT
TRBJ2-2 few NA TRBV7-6 CASSSRNTGELFF TGTGCCAGCAGCTCCCGGAACACCGGGGAGCTGTTTTTT
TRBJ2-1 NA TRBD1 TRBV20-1 CSAERQGVNEQFF TGCAGTGCTGAGCGACAGGGAGTAAATGAGCAGTTCTTC
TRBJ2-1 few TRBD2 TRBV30 CAWSRGGNEQFF TGTGCCTGGAGCCGCGGGGGCAATGAGCAGTTCTTC
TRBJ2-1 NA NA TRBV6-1 CASSELLNWDEQFF TGTGCCAGCAGTGAATTGCTCAACTGGGATGAGCAGTTCTTC
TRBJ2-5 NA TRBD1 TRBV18 CASSPEQGAQRQETQYF TGTGCCAGCTCACCCGAACAGGGGGCACAACGACAGGAGACCCAGTACTTC
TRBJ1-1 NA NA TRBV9 CASSKGGGGDIELNTEAFF TGTGCCAGCAGCAAAGGGGGGGGCGGGGATATCGAGCTGAACACTGAAGCTTTCTTT
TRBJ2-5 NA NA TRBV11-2 CASSLTLSTGRETQYF TGTGCCAGCAGCTTAACCCTCTCGACAGGGAGGGAGACCCAGTACTTC
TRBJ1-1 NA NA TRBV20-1 CSARSGRNTEAFF TGCAGTGCTAGGTCGGGCAGGAACACTGAAGCTTTCTTT
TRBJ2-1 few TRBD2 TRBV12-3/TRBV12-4 CASSFTSGGYNEQFF TGTGCCAGCAGTTTCACTAGCGGGGGCTACAATGAGCAGTTCTTC
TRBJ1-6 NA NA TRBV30 CAWSGVSSPLHF TGTGCCTGGAGTGGAGTTAGTTCACCCCTCCACTTT
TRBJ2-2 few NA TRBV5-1 CASSLLSAKGGGELFF TGCGCCAGCAGCTTGTTATCGGCTAAAGGGGGCGGGGAGCTGTTTTTT
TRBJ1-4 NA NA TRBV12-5 CASGFQGSANEKLFF TGTGCTAGTGGTTTCCAGGGTTCTGCCAATGAAAAACTGTTTTTT
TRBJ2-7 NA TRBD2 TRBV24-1 CATSDDGRTSGRSINEQYF TGTGCCACCAGTGATGACGGCAGGACTAGCGGACGTTCTATAAACGAGCAGTACTTC
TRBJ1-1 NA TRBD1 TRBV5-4 CASSRQGTGTLSEAFF TGTGCCAGCAGTCGACAGGGGACAGGAACCCTGTCTGAAGCTTTCTTT
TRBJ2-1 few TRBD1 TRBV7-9 CASSLGGQGGHEQFF TGTGCCAGCAGCTTAGGCGGACAAGGGGGCCATGAGCAGTTCTTC
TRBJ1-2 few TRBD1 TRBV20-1 CSATRTGGAGGYTF TGCAGTGCTACCCGGACAGGGGGCGCGGGTGGCTACACCTTC
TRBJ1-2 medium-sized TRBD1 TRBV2 CASSESRQGRNGYTF TGTGCCAGCAGTGAGTCTCGACAGGGGAGGAATGGCTACACCTTC
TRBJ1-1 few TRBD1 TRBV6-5 CASSYPTGTVSEAFF TGTGCCAGCAGTTACCCGACAGGGACAGTGTCTGAAGCTTTCTTT
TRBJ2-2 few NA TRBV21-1 CASSKARTGGPLTGELFF TGTGCCAGCAGCAAAGCACGGACAGGGGGGCCTCTCACCGGGGAGCTGTTTTTT
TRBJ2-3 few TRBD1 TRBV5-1 CASSLTDRRDTQYF TGCGCCAGCAGCTTGACGGACAGGCGGGATACGCAGTATTTT
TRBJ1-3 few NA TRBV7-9 CASREGGGNTIYF TGTGCCAGCAGAGAGGGTGGTGGAAACACCATATATTTT
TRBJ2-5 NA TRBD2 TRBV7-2 CASSLAASGGQETQYF TGTGCCAGCAGCTTAGCGGCTAGCGGGGGCCAAGAGACCCAGTACTTC
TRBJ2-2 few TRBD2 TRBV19 CASSIGPLRSGGKTGELFF TGTGCCAGTAGTATAGGTCCCCTTCGTAGCGGGGGCAAAACCGGGGAGCTGTTTTTT
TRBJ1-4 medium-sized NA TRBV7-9 CASSSRVLGEKLFF TGTGCCAGCAGCTCCAGGGTACTTGGGGAAAAACTGTTTTTT
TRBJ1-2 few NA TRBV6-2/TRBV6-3 CATKGLLYGCTF NA
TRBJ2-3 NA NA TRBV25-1 CASSEIRSYTDTQYF TGTGCCAGCAGTGAGATCAGGTCCTACACAGATACGCAGTATTTT
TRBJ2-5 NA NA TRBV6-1 CASSDTRQETQYF TGTGCCAGCAGTGACACTCGCCAAGAGACCCAGTACTTC
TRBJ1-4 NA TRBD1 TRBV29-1 CSARGSEKLFF TGCAGCGCCAGGGGGTCTGAAAAACTGTTTTTT
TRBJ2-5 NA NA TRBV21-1 CASSKIYRKQETQYF TGTGCCAGCAGCAAAATTTACAGAAAACAAGAGACCCAGTACTTC
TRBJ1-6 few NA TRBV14 CASSQIRRGVLNNSPLHF TGTGCCAGCAGCCAAATCAGGCGGGGCGTACTAAATAATTCACCCCTCCACTTT
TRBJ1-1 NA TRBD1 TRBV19 CASSPRQGVRTEAFF TGTGCCAGTAGTCCAAGACAGGGCGTTAGGACTGAAGCTTTCTTT
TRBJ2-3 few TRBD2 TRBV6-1 CASSLLAPASDTQYF TGTGCCAGCAGTCTACTAGCGCCTGCATCGGATACGCAGTATTTT
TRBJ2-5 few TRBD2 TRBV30 CAWTRGRLAGAPPIQETQYF TGTGCCTGGACCCGGGGCCGACTAGCGGGGGCGCCGCCGATACAAGAGACCCAGTACTTC
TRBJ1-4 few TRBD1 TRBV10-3 CAISGTEDEKLFF TGTGCCATCAGCGGGACAGAGGATGAAAAACTGTTTTTT
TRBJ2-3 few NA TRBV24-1 CATGTRGVGGDTQYF TGTGCCACCGGAACGAGGGGGGTAGGGGGAGATACGCAGTATTTT
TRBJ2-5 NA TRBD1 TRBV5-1 CASSSLRGQGRETQYF TGCGCCAGCAGCTCCCTAAGGGGACAGGGAAGAGAGACCCAGTACTTC
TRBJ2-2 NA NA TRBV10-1 CASSELTSGTGELFF TGCGCCAGCAGTGAGTTGACGTCGGGAACCGGGGAGCTGTTTTTT
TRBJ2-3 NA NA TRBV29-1 CSVVGYESSRTDTQYF TGCAGCGTTGTAGGCTACGAATCAAGCCGCACAGATACGCAGTATTTT
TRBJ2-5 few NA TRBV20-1 CSARDILEQETQYF TGCAGTGCTAGAGATATCCTAGAACAAGAGACCCAGTACTTC
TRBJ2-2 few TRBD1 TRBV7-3 CASSRQGNTGELFF TGTGCCAGCAGCAGACAGGGGAACACCGGGGAGCTGTTTTTT
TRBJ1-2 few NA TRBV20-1 CSAREGGKNYGYTF TGCAGTGCTAGAGAGGGGGGAAAGAACTATGGCTACACCTTC
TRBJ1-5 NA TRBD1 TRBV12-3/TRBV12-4 CASTDRAQPQHF TGTGCCAGCACGGACAGGGCCCAGCCCCAGCATTTT
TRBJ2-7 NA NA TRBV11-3 CASSLDLGNEQYF TGTGCCAGCAGCTTAGATCTAGGGAACGAGCAGTACTTC
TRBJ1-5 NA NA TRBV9 CAPGPQHF TGTGCCCCGGGGCCCCAGCATTTT
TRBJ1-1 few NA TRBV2 CASKAGWGAMNTEAFF TGTGCCAGCAAGGCGGGGTGGGGAGCGATGAACACTGAAGCTTTCTTT
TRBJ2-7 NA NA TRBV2 CASRRRAYEQYF TGTGCCAGCCGTAGGAGGGCCTACGAGCAGTACTTC
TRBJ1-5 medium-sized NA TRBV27 CASSLVGFDNQPQHF TGTGCCAGCAGTTTGGTGGGATTTGACAATCAGCCCCAGCATTTT
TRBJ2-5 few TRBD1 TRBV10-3 CAIGQGQETQYF TGTGCCATCGGACAGGGCCAAGAGACCCAGTACTTC
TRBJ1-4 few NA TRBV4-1 CASSQWPGTNEKLFF TGCGCCAGCAGCCAATGGCCCGGTACTAATGAAAAACTGTTTTTT
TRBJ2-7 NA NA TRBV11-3 CASSSRTEPYEQYF TGTGCCAGCAGCTCGAGGACAGAACCCTACGAGCAGTACTTC
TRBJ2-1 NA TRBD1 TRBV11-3 CASSLRQGLSYNEQFF TGTGCCAGCAGCCTCAGACAGGGCCTTTCCTACAATGAGCAGTTCTTC
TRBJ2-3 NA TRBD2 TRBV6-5 CASSYSKGTSGGAGADTQYF TGTGCCAGCAGTTACTCGAAGGGGACTAGCGGGGGGGCCGGCGCAGATACGCAGTATTTT
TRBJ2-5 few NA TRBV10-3 CAISEGTSQETQYF TGTGCCATCAGTGAAGGGACTTCCCAAGAGACCCAGTACTTC
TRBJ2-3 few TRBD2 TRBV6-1 CASSGSAGGVGDTQYF TGTGCCAGCAGTGGGTCAGCGGGGGGGGTGGGAGATACGCAGTATTTT
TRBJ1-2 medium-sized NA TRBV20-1 CSAKHWRHNYGYTF TGCAGTGCTAAGCATTGGAGACATAACTATGGCTACACCTTC
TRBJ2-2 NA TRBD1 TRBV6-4 CASRTGMNTGELFF TGTGCCAGCAGGACAGGGATGAACACCGGGGAGCTGTTTTTT
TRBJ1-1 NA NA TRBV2 CASSVRGTEAFF TGTGCCAGCAGTGTGAGGGGGACTGAAGCTTTCTTT
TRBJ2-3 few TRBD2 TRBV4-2 CASSQPGLAGDTSSTDTQYF TGTGCCAGCAGCCAACCAGGACTAGCGGGGGACACATCTAGCACAGATACGCAGTATTTT
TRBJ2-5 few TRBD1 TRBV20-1 CSARDPTGGSTQYF TGCAGTGCTAGAGATCCGACAGGGGGGTCGACCCAGTACTTC